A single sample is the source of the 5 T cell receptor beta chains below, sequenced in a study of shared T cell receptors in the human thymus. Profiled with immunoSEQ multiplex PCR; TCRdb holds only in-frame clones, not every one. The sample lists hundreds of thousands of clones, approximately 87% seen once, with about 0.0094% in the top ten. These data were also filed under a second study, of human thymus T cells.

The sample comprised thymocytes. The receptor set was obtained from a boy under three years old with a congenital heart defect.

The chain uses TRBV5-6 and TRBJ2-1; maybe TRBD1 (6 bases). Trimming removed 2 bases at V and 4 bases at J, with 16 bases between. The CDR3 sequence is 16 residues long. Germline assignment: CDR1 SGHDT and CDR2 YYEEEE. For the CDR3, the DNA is TGTGCCAGCAGCTTCTCTACAGGGCGCGGGTACAATGAGCAGTTCTTC. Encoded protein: CASSFSTGRGYNEQFF.

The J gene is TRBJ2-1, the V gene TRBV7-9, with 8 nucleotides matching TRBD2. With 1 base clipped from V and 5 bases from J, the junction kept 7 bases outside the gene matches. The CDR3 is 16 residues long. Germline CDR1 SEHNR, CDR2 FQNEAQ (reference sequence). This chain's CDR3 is CASSLVGRGENNEQFF. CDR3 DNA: TGTGCCAGCAGCTTAGTTGGGCGGGGGGAAAACAATGAGCAGTTCTTC.

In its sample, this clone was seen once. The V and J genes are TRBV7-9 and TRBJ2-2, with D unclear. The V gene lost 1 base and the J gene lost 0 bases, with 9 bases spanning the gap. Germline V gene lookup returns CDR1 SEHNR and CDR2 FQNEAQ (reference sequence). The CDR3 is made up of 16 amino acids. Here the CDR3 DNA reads TGTGCCAGCAGCTTAGAGGTCGGAGCGAACACCGGGGAGCTGTTTTTT. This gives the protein CASSLEVGANTGELFF. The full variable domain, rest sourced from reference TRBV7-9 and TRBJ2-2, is DTGVSQNPRHKITKRGQNVTFRCDPISEHNRLYWYRQTLGQGPEFLTYFQNEAQLEKSRLLSDRFSAERPKGSFSTLEIQRTEQGDSAMYLCASSLEVGANTGELFFGEGSRLTVL.

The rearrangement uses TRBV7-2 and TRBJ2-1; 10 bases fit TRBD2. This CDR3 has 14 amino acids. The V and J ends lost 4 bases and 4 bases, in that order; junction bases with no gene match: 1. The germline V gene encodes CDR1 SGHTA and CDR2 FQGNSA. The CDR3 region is CASSSSGGYNEQFF. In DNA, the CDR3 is TGTGCCAGCAGCTCTAGCGGGGGATACAATGAGCAGTTCTTC. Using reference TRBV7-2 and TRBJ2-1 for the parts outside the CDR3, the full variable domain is GAGVSQSPSNKVTEKGKDVELRCDPISGHTALYWYRQSLGQGLEFLIYFQGNSAPDKSGLPSDRFSAERTGGSVSTLTIQRTQQEDSAVYLCASSSSGGYNEQFFGPGTRLTVL.

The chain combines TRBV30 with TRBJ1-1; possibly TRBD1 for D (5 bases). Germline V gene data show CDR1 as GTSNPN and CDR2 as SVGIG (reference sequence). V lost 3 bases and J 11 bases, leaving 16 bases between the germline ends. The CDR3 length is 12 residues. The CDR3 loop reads CAWSLFGGAAFF. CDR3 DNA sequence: TGTGCCTGGAGCCTATTTGGAGGGGCCGCTTTCTTT. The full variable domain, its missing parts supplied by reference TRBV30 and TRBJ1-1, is SQTIHQWPATLVQPVGSPLSLECTVEGTSNPNLYWYRQAAGRGLQLLFYSVGIGQISSEVPQNLSASRPQDRQFILSSKKLLLSDSGFYLCAWSLFGGAAFFGQGTRLTVV.